This T cell receptor beta chain was identified in a study of early T cells in non-severe SARS-CoV-2 infection. Study-level background: Chains were not paired, and sequencing was done on bulk RNA from unsorted whole blood. Points from the study as a whole: VDJdb matching favored anti-spike CD8 responses, missing private and CD4 specificities.

Unique molecular identifiers (one per individual cDNA molecule) were attached. TCRdb re-called the 5' RACE reads through MiXCR, storing one row per CDR3 protein. The sample carries just under 65,000 distinct CDR3 sequences, around 5.7% recorded once. CDR3 length equals 14 residues. Germline V gives CDR1 SEHNR, CDR2 FQNEAQ (reference sequence). V lost 5 bases to trimming and J lost 5 bases; unmatched junction nucleotides: 8. A word on this clonotype: Its target is not known.

The chain recombines TRBV7-9 with TRBJ2-7; 8 bases map to TRBD2. The source is an adult who was a healthcare worker with PCR-confirmed SARS-CoV-2 infection or an uninfected control (not recorded which). Specimen: whole blood, collected at baseline. CDR3 nucleotides: TGTGCCAGCAGCCCTAGCGGGTCGAGCAACGAGCAGTACTTC. Translation: CASSPSGSSNEQYF.